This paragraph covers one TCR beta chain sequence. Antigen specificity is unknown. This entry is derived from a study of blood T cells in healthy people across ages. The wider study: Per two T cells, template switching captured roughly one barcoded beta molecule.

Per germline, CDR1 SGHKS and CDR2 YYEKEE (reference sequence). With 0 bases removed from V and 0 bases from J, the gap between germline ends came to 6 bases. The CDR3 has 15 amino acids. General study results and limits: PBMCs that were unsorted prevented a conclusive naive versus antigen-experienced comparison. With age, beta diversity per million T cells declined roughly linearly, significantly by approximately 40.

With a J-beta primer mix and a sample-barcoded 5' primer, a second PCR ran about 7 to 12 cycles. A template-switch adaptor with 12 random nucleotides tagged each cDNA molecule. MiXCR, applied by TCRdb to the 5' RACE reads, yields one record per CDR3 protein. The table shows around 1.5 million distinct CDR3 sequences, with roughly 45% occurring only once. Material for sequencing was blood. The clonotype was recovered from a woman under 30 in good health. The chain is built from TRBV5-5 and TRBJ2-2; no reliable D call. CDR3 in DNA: TGTGCCAGCAGCTTGGTCATTGCGAACACCGGGGAGCTGTTTTTT. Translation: CASSLVIANTGELFF.